Following are 16 T cell receptor beta chains from one sample sequenced in a study of tumor and adjacent non-tumor tissue in lung cancer. This sample's RNA came from whole unsorted tissue. TCRbeta libraries were built with three rounds of nested PCR, modified from ARM-PCR. TCRdb processed the multiplex PCR reads anew with MiXCR; each CDR3 protein has one entry. The sample lists over 100,000 distinct CDR3 sequences; approximately 71% were seen once. Sequenced input: lung tumor tissue. These receptors came from a woman aged 60-75 years with non-small cell lung cancer.

V is TRBV12-3 or TRBV12-4 and J is TRBJ1-5; no reliable D call. V was trimmed by 4 bases and J by 3 bases, leaving 10 bases between them. This CDR3 has 14 amino acids. Written as DNA, the CDR3 is TGTGCCAGCAGTTCTGGACGGTTCAATCAGCCCCAGCATTTT. It specifies CASSSGRFNQPQHF.

The chain has TRBV18 and TRBJ2-1; D might be TRBD1 (6 bases). This CDR3 has 16 residues. Per the germline V gene, CDR1 is KGHSH and CDR2 is LQKENI. The V and J ends lost 4 bases and 4 bases respectively, with 17 bases between them. CDR3 sequence: CASSLKGEAEYNEQFF. The CDR3 bases are TGTGCCAGCTCACTAAAGGGGGAAGCAGAGTACAATGAGCAGTTCTTC.

About this clonotype: Relative to the germline gene, one junction end is altered; a read error may explain this. This chain joins TRBV11-3 and TRBJ1-1; possibly TRBD1 for D (5 bases). Germline lookup yields CDR1 SGHNT and CDR2 YENEEA. The CDR3 is made up of 18 amino acids. CDR3 sequence reads: CANNLIGPPGRMNTEAFF. As DNA, the CDR3 is TGTGCCAACAACTTAATTGGGCCGCCGGGACGGATGAACACAGAAGCTTTCTTT.

On this clonotype itself: One end of the junction is discordant with germline, which a read error may explain. The chain employs TRBV27 and TRBJ1-5, with 7 bases fitting TRBD1. The germline CDR1 and CDR2 sequences are MNHEY and SMNVEV (reference sequence). The length of the CDR3 is 15 residues. As DNA, the CDR3 is TGTGCCAGCAGCCCGGGACAGTCTAGCAATCAGCACCAGCATTTT. Its translation is CASSPGQSSNQHQHF.

Points on this clonotype: One end of the junction is discordant with germline, which a read error may explain. V is TRBV30 and J is TRBJ2-2, with D possibly TRBD2 on 5 matching bases. Germline V lookup: CDR1 GTSNPN, CDR2 SVGIG (reference sequence). CDR3 size: 14 residues. The CDR3 coding sequence is TGTGCCTGGAGTGTTCTGGAATTCACCGGGGAGCCGTTTTTT. It codes for CAWSVLEFTGEPFF.

Details on this clonotype: A read error may explain this, as a much larger clone is one base away. The chain couples TRBV5-4 to TRBJ2-3; D perhaps matches TRBD1 (6 bases). CDR3 length: 14 amino acids. CDR1 and CDR2 (germline): SGHNT, YYREEE (reference sequence). The CDR3 DNA is TGTGCCAGCGGCTTCGGACAGTCCACAGATACGCAGTATTTT. It yields the protein CASGFGQSTDTQYF.

A word on this clonotype: This may be a read error, as it is one base from a much larger clone. The chain employs TRBV4-3 and TRBJ2-7, with TRBD1 identical over 8 bases. Per the germline V gene, CDR1 is LGHNA and CDR2 is YSLEER. The ends lost 0 bases at V and 2 bases at J; junction bases unmatched: 3. CDR3 length: 15 residues. The CDR3: CASSQDTQGAYEQYF. The CDR3 DNA sequence: TGCGCCAGCAGCCAAGATACACAGGGGGCCTACGAGCAGTACTTC.

V is TRBV7-9 and J is TRBJ1-1; D is undetermined. CDR1 SEHNR and CDR2 FQNEAQ come from the germline V gene (reference sequence). The CDR3 contains 13 residues. The germline V and J ends were trimmed by 7 bases and 4 bases, with 13 bases remaining between them. This CDR3 reads CASTPSAITEAFF. The CDR3, as DNA: TGTGCCAGCACCCCGTCGGCGATCACTGAAGCTTTCTTT. Filled out from reference TRBV7-9 and TRBJ1-1, the complete variable domain reads DTGVSQNPRHKITKRGQNVTFRCDPISEHNRLYWYRQTLGQGPEFLTYFQNEAQLEKSRLLSDRFSAERPKGSFSTLEIQRTEQGDSAMYLCASTPSAITEAFFGQGTRLTVV.

A remark on this clonotype: A read error may produce the germline difference seen at one junction end. The V call is TRBV4-3, the J call TRBJ2-4; D perhaps matches TRBD2 (7 bases). The V gene's germline CDR1 is LGHNA and CDR2 YSLEER. This CDR3 has 17 residues. This CDR3 is CASSQNGGGSSMNIRYF. The CDR3 nucleotides are TGCGCTAGCAGCCAAAATGGGGGGGGCAGCTCGATGAACATTCGGTACTTC.

Concerning this clonotype itself: Likely a read error: the CDR3 ends without its conserved phenylalanine or tryptophan. The limits of the CDR3 on the DNA are not certain, so only TCRdb's listed CDR3 is given. The chain employs TRBV11-3 and TRBJ2-7; TRBD2 reflects the table's D call only, with no check against the DNA. The CDR3 has 14 amino acids, counting both end residues. The germline gives CDR1 SGHNT, CDR2 YENEEA. CDR3 region: CASSLDYSAREQCL.

This clonotype has only a few counts. Given a much more abundant clone one base away, this may be a read error. The rearrangement links TRBV6-1 to TRBJ2-1, with 7 bases aligning to TRBD2. There are 15 residues in the CDR3. Germline V gene lookup returns CDR1 MNHNS and CDR2 SASEGT. DNA for the CDR3: TGTGCCAACAGTGAAGCTAGCGGCTCCTACAATGAGCAGTTCTTC. This translates into CANSEASGSYNEQFF.

On this clonotype: One junction end disagrees with the germline gene, perhaps due to a read error. The CDR3: CVSSARRISYNEQFF. Here the CDR3 DNA reads TGCGTCAGCAGCGCGAGGAGGATATCCTACAATGAGCAGTTCTTC. The J gene is TRBJ2-1, the V gene TRBV10-2; maybe TRBD2 (5 bases). The V gene's germline CDR1 is WSHSY and CDR2 SAAADI. This CDR3 has 15 amino acids.

With respect to this clonotype: One junction end disagrees with the germline gene, perhaps due to a read error. V and J are TRBV4-1 and TRBJ2-3, with a possible D match to TRBD2 (5 bases). CDR3 length equals 15 residues. The germline CDR1 and CDR2 sequences are MGHRA and YSYEKL. The CDR3 loop reads CVSSQDLSSTDTQYF. Written as DNA, the CDR3 is TGCGTCAGCAGCCAAGATTTGTCTAGCACGGATACGCAGTATTTT.

With respect to this clonotype: A much larger clonotype is one base distant, so this may be a read error. The gene calls are TRBV4-3 and TRBJ2-5, with D possibly TRBD2 on 6 matching bases. The CDR3 extends over 13 amino acids. V was pared by 2 bases and J by 4 bases, with 8 bases between. From germline, CDR1 is LGHNA and CDR2 YSLEER. The CDR3 coding sequence is TGCGCCAGCAGCCAACTGCGGGGAGAGACCCAGTACTTC. Translation gives CASSQLRGETQYF.

The chain is built from TRBV20-1 and TRBJ1-2; no reliable D call. Germline CDR1 DFQATT, CDR2 SNEGSKA (reference sequence). Between the trimmed V and J ends, which lost 5 bases and 9 bases, there was a span of 19 bases. This CDR3 is 13 amino acids long. The CDR3 spells CSAEGQRVYRYTF. The CDR3 DNA sequence: TGCAGTGCTGAGGGTCAGAGAGTGTATCGCTACACCTTC.

The V call is TRBV11-2, the J call TRBJ2-3; D is unresolved. With 1 base removed from V and 7 bases from J, the gap between germline ends came to 9 bases. CDR1 and CDR2 (germline): SGHAT, FQNNGV. The length of the CDR3 is 13 residues. The DNA of the CDR3 is TGTGCCAGCAGCTTAGGGGAAGTCTATACGCAGTATTTT. Encoded protein: CASSLGEVYTQYF.